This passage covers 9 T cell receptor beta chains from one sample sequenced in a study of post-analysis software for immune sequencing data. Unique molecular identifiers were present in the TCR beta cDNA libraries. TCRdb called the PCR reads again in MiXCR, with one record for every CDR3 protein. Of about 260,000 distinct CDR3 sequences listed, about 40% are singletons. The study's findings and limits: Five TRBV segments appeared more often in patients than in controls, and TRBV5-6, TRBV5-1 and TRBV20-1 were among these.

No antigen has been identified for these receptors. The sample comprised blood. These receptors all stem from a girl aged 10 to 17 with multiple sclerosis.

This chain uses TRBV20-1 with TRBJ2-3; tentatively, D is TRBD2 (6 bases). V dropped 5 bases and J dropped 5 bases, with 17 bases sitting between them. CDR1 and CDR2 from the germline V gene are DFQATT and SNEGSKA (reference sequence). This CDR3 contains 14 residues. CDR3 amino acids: CSARGTLAGDTQYF. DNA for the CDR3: TGCAGTGCTCGCGGGACTCTGGCGGGAGATACGCAGTATTTT.

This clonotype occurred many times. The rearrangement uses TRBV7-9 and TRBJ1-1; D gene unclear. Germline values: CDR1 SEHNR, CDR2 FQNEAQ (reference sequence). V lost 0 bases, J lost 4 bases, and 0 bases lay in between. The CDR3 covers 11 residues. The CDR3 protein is CASSLATEAFF. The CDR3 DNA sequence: TGTGCCAGCAGCTTAGCCACTGAAGCTTTCTTT.

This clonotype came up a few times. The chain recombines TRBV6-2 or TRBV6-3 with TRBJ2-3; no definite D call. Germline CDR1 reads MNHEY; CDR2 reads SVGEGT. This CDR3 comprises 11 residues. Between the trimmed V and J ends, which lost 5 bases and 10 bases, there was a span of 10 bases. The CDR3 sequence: CASSQGYPQYF. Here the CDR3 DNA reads TGTGCCAGCAGTCAAGGCTACCCGCAGTATTTT.

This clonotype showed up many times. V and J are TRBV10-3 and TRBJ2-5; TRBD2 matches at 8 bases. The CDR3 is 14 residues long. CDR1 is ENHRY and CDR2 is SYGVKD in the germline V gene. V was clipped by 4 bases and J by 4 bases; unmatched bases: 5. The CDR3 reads CAISAAGGGETQYF. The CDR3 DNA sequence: TGTGCCATCAGTGCGGCGGGGGGAGGAGAGACCCAGTACTTC.

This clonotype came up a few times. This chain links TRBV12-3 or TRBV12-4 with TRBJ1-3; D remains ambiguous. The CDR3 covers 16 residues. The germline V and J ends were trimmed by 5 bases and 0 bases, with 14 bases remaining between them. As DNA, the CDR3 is TGTGCCAGCAGTAGTGCTGGGTGGCGCTCTGGAAACACCATATATTTT. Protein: CASSSAGWRSGNTIYF.

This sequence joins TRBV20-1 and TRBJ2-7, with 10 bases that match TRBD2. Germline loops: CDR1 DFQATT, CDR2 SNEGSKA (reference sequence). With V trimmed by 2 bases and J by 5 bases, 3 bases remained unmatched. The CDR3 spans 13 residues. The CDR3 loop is CSARNLAGDEQYF. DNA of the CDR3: TGCAGTGCTAGAAATCTAGCGGGAGACGAGCAGTACTTC.

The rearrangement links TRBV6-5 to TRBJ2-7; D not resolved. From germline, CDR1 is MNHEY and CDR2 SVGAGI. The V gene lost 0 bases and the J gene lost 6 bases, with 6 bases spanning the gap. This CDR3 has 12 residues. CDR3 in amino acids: CASSYSGLEQYF. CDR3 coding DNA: TGTGCCAGCAGTTACTCTGGGCTCGAGCAGTACTTC.

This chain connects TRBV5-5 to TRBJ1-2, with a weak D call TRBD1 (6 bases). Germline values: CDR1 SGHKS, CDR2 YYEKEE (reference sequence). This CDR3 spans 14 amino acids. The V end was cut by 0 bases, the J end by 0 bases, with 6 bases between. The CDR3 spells CASSLDRANYGYTF. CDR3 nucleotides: TGTGCCAGCAGCTTGGACAGGGCTAACTATGGCTACACCTTC.

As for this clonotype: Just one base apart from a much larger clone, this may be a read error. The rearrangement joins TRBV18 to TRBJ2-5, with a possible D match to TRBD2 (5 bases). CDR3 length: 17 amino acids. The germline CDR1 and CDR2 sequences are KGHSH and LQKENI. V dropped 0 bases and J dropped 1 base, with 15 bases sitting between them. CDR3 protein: CASSPPTLRRGQETQYF. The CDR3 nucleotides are TGTGCCAGCTCACCACCCACACTGCGTCGGGGCCAAGAGACCCAGTACTTC.